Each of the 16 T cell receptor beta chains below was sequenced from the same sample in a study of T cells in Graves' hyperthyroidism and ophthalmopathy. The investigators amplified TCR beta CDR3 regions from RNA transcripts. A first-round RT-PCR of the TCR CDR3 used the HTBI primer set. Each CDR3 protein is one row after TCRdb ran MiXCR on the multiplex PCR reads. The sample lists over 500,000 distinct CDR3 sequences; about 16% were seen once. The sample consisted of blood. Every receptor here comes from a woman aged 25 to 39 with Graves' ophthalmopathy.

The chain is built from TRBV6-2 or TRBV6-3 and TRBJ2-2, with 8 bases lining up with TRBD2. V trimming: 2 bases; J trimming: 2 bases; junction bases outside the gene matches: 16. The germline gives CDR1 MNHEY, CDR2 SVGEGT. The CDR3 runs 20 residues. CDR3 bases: TGTGCCAGCAGTTACGTTCTCGGGAGGGCCAGTTTTGTCAACACCGGGGAGCTGTTTTTT. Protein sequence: CASSYVLGRASFVNTGELFF.

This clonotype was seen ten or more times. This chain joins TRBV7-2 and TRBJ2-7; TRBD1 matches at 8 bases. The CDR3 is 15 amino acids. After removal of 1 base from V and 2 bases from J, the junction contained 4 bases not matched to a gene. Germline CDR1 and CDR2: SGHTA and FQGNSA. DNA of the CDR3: TGTGCCAGCAGCTTAGGCAGGGGGCTACCCTACGAGCAGTACTTC. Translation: CASSLGRGLPYEQYF.

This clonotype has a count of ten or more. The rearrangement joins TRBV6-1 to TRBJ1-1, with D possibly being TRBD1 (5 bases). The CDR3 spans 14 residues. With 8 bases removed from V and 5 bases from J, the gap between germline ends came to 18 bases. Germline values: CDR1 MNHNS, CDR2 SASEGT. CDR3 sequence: CASGGSEEFTEAFF. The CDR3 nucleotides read TGTGCCAGCGGGGGGTCCGAGGAATTTACTGAAGCTTTCTTT.

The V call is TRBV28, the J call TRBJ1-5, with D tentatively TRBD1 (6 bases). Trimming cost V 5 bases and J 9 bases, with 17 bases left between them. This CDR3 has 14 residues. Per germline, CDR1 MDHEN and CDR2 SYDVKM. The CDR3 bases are TGTGCCAGCAGTCCTCAGGGGATGGGGCGGCCCCAGCATTTT. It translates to CASSPQGMGRPQHF.

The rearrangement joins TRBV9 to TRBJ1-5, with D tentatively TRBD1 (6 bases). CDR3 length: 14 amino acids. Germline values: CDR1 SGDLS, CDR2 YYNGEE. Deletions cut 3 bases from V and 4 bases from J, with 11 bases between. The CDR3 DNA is TGTGCCAGCAGCGCTGGACAGTTTAATCAGCCCCAGCATTTT. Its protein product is CASSAGQFNQPQHF.

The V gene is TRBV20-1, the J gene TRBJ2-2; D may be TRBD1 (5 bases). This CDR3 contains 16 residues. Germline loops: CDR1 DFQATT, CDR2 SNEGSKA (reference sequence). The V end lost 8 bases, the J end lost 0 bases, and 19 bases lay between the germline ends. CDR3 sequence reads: CSFQGRRSTNTGELFF. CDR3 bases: TGCAGTTTTCAGGGCAGGCGGTCCACGAACACCGGGGAGCTGTTTTTT.

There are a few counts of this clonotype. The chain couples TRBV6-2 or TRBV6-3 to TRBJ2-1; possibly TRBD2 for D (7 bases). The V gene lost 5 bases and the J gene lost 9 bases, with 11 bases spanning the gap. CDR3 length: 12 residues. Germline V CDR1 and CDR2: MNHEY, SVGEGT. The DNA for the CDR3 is TGTGCCAGCAGTGGGGGCGGGGGTGAGCAGTTCTTC. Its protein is CASSGGGGEQFF.

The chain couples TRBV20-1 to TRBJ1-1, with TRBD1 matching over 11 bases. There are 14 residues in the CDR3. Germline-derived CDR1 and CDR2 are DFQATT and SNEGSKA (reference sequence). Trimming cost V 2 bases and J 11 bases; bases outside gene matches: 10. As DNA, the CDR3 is TGCAGTGCTAGAAATACCGGACAGGGGGCTTATGCTTTCTTT. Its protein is CSARNTGQGAYAFF.

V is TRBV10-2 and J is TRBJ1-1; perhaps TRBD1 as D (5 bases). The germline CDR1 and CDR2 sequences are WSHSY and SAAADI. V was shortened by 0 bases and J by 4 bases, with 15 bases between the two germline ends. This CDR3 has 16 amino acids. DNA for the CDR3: TGCGCCAGCAGTGAGTCGGGGGGGATCCTCAGCACTGAAGCTTTCTTT. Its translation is CASSESGGILSTEAFF.

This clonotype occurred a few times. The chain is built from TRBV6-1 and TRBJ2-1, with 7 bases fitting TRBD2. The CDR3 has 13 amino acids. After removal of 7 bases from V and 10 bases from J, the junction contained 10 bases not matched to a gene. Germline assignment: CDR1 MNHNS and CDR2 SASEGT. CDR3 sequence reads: CASNLAGDGEQFF. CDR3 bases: TGTGCCAGCAACCTCGCGGGGGACGGGGAGCAGTTCTTC.

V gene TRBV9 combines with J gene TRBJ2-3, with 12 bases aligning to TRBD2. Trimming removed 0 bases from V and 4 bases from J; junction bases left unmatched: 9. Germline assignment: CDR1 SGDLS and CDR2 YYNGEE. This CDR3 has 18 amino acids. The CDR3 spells CASSVATSGRSGADTQYF. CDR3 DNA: TGTGCCAGCAGCGTAGCTACTAGCGGGAGGTCGGGCGCAGATACGCAGTATTTT.

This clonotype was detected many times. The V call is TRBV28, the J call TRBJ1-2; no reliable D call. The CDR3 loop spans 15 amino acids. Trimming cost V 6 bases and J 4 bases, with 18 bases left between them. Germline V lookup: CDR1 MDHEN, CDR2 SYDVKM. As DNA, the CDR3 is TGTGCCAGCAGCCCCACGACAATGACGGTCTATGGCTACACCTTC. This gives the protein CASSPTTMTVYGYTF.

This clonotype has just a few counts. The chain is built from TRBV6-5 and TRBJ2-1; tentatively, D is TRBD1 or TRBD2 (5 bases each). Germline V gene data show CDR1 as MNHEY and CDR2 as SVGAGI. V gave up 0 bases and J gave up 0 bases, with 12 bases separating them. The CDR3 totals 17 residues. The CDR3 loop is CASSYSRGALSYNEQFF. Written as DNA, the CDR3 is TGTGCCAGCAGTTACTCGAGAGGGGCTCTCTCCTACAATGAGCAGTTCTTC.

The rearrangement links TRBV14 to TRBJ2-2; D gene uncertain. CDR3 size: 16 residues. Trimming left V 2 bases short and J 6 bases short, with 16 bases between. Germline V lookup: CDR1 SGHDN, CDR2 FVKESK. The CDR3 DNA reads TGTGCCAGCAGCCAACGTGGACCAGGTGGCGCCGGGGAGCTGTTTTTT. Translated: CASSQRGPGGAGELFF.

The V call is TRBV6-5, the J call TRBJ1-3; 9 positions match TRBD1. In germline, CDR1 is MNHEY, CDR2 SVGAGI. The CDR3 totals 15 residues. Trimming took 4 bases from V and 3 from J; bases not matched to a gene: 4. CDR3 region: CASSLGQGDGNTIYF. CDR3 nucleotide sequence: TGTGCCAGCAGTTTGGGACAGGGAGATGGAAACACCATATATTTT.

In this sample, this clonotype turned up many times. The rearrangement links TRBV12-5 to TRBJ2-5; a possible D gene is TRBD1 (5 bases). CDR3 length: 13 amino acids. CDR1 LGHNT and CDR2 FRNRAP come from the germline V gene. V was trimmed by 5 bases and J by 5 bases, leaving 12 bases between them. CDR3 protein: CASGPPPGETQYF. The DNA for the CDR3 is TGTGCTAGTGGTCCGCCGCCAGGGGAGACCCAGTACTTC.